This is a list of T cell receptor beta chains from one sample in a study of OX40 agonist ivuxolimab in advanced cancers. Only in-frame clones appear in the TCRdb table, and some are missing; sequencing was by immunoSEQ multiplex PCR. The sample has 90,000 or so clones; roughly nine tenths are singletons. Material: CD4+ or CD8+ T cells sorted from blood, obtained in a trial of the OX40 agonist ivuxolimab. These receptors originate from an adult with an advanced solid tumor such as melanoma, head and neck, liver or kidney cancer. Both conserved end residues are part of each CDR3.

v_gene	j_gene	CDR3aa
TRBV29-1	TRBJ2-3	CSARNTDTQYF
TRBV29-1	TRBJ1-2	CSAYLGQGGYYGYTF
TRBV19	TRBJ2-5	CASTAGVDLETQYF
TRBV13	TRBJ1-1	CASSSPGQGATEAFF
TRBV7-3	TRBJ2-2	CASSAGAGGHTGELFF
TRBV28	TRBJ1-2	CASSSLTGGSYGYTF
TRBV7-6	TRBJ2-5	CASSSVQGGVETQYF
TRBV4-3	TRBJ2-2	CASSQALTGELFF
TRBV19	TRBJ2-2	CASSMGGELFF
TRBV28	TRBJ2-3	CASSSRQKDTDTQYF
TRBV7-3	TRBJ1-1	CASSLTENTEAFF
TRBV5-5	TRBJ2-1	CASSLRLAGGGYNEQFF
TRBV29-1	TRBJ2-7	CSASTGITYEQYF
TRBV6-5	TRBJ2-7	CASSWGQNYEQYF
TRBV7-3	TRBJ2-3	CASSLHPPGTSVEDTQYF
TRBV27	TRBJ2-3	CASSPASGERTDTQYF
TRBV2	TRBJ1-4	CASTWGQGAEKLFF
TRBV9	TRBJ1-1	CASSVSGAMNTEAFF
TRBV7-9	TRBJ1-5	CASSRESQPQHF
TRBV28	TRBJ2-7	CASILTGEQSEQYF
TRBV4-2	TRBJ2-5	CASSQASFYETQYF
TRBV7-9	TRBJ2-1	CASSWGYNEQFF
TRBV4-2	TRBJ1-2	CASSQDRVWGYTF
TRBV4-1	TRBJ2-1	CASSQAPSGAYNEQFF
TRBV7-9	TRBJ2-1	CASSLTGTSGYNEQFF
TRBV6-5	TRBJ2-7	CASSPPSYEQYF
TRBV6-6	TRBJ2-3	CASSYVAGGPDTQYF
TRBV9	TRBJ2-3	CASGPSGGTDTQYF
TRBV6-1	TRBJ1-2	CASSDLPNYGYTF
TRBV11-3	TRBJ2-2	CASSFEGETGELFF
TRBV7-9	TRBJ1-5	CASSLAEGGRTYSNQPQHF
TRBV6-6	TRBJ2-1	CASSSLAGGGDEQFF
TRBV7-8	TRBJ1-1	CATRQNTEAFF
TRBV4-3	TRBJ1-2	CASSQAGGSIIYGYTF
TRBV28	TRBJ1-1	CASSLDWNTEAFF
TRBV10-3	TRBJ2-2	CAISEGPLNTGELFF
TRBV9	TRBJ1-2	CASSVSDGDYGYTF
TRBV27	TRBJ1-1	CASSLSPGANTEAFF
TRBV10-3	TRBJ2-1	CATGWGNEQFF
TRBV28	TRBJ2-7	CASSFSLQSEQYF
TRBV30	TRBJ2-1	CAAAGGPYNEQFF
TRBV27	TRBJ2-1	CASRIIAGGSYNEQFF
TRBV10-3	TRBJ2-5	CATSSLVGGLQETQYF
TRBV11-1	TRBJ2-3	CASSLESTDTQYF
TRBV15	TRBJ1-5	CATSREEGTRRVDQPQHF
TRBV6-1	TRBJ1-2	CASSDKAWDGYTF
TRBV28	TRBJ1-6	CASSPLGQGAYNSPLHF